This passage covers 14 T cell receptor beta chains from one sample sequenced in a study of blood T cell repertoires in COVID-19. Using immunoSEQ multiplex PCR, the repertoire was profiled, and TCRdb retains in-frame clones only, with some absent. The sample shows around 29,000 clones, approximately 67% of them seen only once. Sequencing used peripheral blood. The receptors come from a human donor in a cohort sampled during active COVID-19.

The chain uses TRBV5-1 and TRBJ1-5; no clear D. The CDR3 runs 13 residues. Germline CDR1 reads SGHRS; CDR2 reads YFSETQ. V lost 0 bases and J lost 4, with 5 bases in between. The CDR3 sequence is CASSLGANQPQHF. In DNA, the CDR3 is TGCGCCAGCAGCTTGGGGGCAAATCAGCCCCAGCATTTT.

In its sample, this clone was seen a few times. The chain links TRBV11-2 to TRBJ1-2; the match to TRBD1 covers 9 bases. CDR3 length: 15 residues. The V segment lost 10 bases and the J segment 6 bases; nucleotides outside the gene matches: 15. Germline CDR1 is SGHAT and CDR2 is FQNNGV. The chain's CDR3 is CATGGRTGVRDGYTF. In DNA form, the CDR3 reads TGTGCCACCGGGGGACGGACAGGGGTTCGAGATGGCTACACCTTC.

This clone was seen just once. CDR3: CASSMQGGTEAFF. The CDR3 nucleotides read TGTGCCAGTAGTATGCAGGGAGGTACTGAAGCTTTCTTT. J is TRBJ1-1 and V is TRBV19; D is perhaps TRBD1 (5 bases). Germline CDR1 reads LNHDA; CDR2 reads SQIVND (reference sequence). The CDR3 extends over 13 amino acids. V gave up 3 bases and J gave up 5 bases, with 10 bases separating them.

V is TRBV27 and J is TRBJ1-2; D is unclear. V was clipped by 2 bases and J by 5 bases, with 18 bases between them. The CDR3 runs to 16 residues. The germline V gene has CDR1 MNHEY and CDR2 SMNVEV (reference sequence). This CDR3 is CASSLKGRAATYGYTF. CDR3 bases: TGTGCCAGCAGTTTAAAAGGTCGAGCAGCGACGTATGGCTACACCTTC.

V usage is TRBV24-1 and J usage is TRBJ2-3; 8 bases are shared with TRBD1. CDR1 KGHDR and CDR2 SFDVKD come from the germline V gene. This CDR3 contains 15 residues. The ends lost 5 bases at V and 2 bases at J; junction bases unmatched: 5. CDR3 residues: CATSGGQVLTDTQYF. The CDR3 DNA reads TGTGCCACCAGTGGGGGACAGGTTCTCACAGATACGCAGTATTTT.

This clone was observed a handful of times. The V call is TRBV6-6, the J call TRBJ1-1, with 8 bases matching TRBD1. There are 14 residues in the CDR3. Germline V CDR1 and CDR2: MNHNY, SVGAGI (reference sequence). Trimming took 5 bases from V and 5 from J; bases not matched to a gene: 7. The CDR3 nucleotides are TGTGCCAGCAGTGACAGGGGAATAGGTACTGAAGCTTTCTTT. It is translated as CASSDRGIGTEAFF.

This clone has just a few counts. This rearrangement joins TRBV4-3 to TRBJ2-5; D gene unclear. Trimming removed 1 base from V and 4 bases from J, with 7 bases in between. Germline CDR1 and CDR2: LGHNA and YSLEER. The CDR3 has 13 residues. Here the CDR3 reads CASSQGIGETQYF. The CDR3 DNA is TGCGCCAGCAGCCAAGGTATCGGAGAGACCCAGTACTTC.

V is TRBV27 and J is TRBJ1-2, with a possible D match to TRBD1 (6 bases). In germline, CDR1 is MNHEY, CDR2 SMNVEV (reference sequence). The CDR3 extends over 14 amino acids. V lost 7 bases and J lost 3, with 15 bases in between. CDR3 protein: CASKLKGDHYGYTF. The CDR3, as DNA: TGTGCCAGCAAACTTAAGGGGGACCACTATGGCTACACCTTC.

This clone was seen a few times. The genes are TRBV7-2 and TRBJ2-4; 8 nucleotides line up with TRBD2. The germline CDR1 and CDR2 sequences are SGHTA and FQGNSA. The length of the CDR3 is 16 residues. The V and J ends lost 5 bases and 4 bases, in that order; junction bases with no gene match: 10. CDR3 amino acids: CASSPPGGAAKNIQYF. The CDR3 nucleotides read TGTGCCAGCAGCCCCCCCGGGGGGGCGGCAAAAAACATTCAGTACTTC.

This sequence joins TRBV9 and TRBJ2-1; D remains ambiguous. The CDR3 spans 14 residues. Trimming took 5 bases from V and 3 from J, leaving 12 bases between them. Germline V gives CDR1 SGDLS, CDR2 YYNGEE. For the CDR3, the DNA is TGTGCCAGCAGTCACCACAATGGCTACAATGAGCAGTTCTTC. The encoded protein is CASSHHNGYNEQFF. Full variable domain (rest looked up from reference TRBV9 and TRBJ2-1): DSGVTQTPKHLITATGQRVTLRCSPRSGDLSVYWYQQSLDQGLQFLIQYYNGEERAKGNILERFSAQQFPDLHSELNLSSLELGDSALYFCASSHHNGYNEQFFGPGTRLTVL.

This CDR3 is CASSGSASNTIYF. The DNA of the CDR3 is TGTGCCAGTAGTGGGTCAGCGTCGAACACCATATATTTT. This rearrangement joins TRBV19 to TRBJ1-3, with D unresolved. Trimming removed 5 bases from V and 7 bases from J, with 12 bases in between. Germline V gives CDR1 LNHDA, CDR2 SQIVND (reference sequence). The CDR3 consists of 13 residues.

The V gene is TRBV7-9, the J gene TRBJ2-2, with D perhaps matching TRBD1 (6 bases). V dropped 2 bases and J dropped 2 bases, with 12 bases sitting between them. Germline V gene data show CDR1 as SEHNR and CDR2 as FQNEAQ (reference sequence). The CDR3 length is 16 residues. The CDR3 region has the DNA TGTGCCAGCAGCTTAAACAGGGATCCTAACACCGGGGAGCTGTTTTTT. Its protein is CASSLNRDPNTGELFF.

In its sample, this clone was seen a few times. The CDR3: CASRMGGSGSGELFF. The DNA of the CDR3 is TGTGCCAGTAGGATGGGCGGGAGTGGGAGCGGGGAGCTGTTTTTT. The chain couples TRBV19 to TRBJ2-2; 7 bases match TRBD2. Germline loops: CDR1 LNHDA, CDR2 SQIVND (reference sequence). CDR3 size: 15 residues. V lost 6 bases and J lost 7; bases outside the gene matches: 11.

The V call is TRBV19, the J call TRBJ1-5; TRBD1 matches at 10 bases. Germline V gene data show CDR1 as LNHDA and CDR2 as SQIVND (reference sequence). The CDR3 runs 14 residues. The ends lost 6 bases at V and 11 bases at J; junction bases unmatched: 10. The CDR3 nucleotides are TGTGCCAGTAGCCCGGACAGGGGGTTCCAGTCCCAGCATTTT. Protein product: CASSPDRGFQSQHF. Together with reference TRBV19 and TRBJ1-5, the CDR3 gives the full variable domain: DGGITQSPKYLFRKEGQNVTLSCEQNLNHDAMYWYRQDPGQGLRLIYYSQIVNDFQKGDIAEGYSVSREKKESFPLTVTSAQKNPTAFYLCASSPDRGFQSQHFGDGTRLSIL.